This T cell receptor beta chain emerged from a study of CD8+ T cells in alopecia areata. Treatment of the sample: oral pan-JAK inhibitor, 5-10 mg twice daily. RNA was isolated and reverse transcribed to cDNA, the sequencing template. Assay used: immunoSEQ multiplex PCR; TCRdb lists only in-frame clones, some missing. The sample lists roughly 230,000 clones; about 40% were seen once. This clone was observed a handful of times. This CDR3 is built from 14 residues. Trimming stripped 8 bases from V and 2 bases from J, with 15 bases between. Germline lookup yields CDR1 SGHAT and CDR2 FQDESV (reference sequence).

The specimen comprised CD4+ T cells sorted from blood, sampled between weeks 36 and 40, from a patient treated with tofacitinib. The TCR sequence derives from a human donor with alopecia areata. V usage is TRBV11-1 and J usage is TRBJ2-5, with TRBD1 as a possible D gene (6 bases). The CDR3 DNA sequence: TGTGCCAGCGGCGGGCAGGGGATTCAAGAGACCCAGTACTTC. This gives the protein CASGGQGIQETQYF.